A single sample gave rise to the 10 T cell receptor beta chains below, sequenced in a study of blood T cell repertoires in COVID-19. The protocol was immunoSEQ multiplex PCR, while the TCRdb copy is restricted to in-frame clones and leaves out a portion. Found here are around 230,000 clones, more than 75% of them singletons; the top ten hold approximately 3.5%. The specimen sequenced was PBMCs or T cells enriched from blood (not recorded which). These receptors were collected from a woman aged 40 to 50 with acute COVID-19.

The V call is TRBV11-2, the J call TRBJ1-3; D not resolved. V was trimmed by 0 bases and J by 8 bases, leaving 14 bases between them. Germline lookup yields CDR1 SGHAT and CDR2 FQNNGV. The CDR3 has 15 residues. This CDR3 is CASSLDREVEDTIYF. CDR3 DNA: TGTGCCAGCAGCTTAGATAGAGAGGTTGAGGACACCATATATTTT. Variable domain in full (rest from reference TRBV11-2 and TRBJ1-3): EAGVAQSPRYKIIEKRQSVAFWCNPISGHATLYWYQQILGQGPKLLIQFQNNGVVDDSQLPKDRFSAERLKGVDSTLKIQPAKLEDSAVYLCASSLDREVEDTIYFGEGSWLTVV.

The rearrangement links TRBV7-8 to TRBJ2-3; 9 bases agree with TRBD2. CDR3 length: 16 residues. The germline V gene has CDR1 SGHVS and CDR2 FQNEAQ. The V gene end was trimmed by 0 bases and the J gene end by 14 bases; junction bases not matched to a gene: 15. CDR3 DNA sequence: TGTGCCAGCAGCTTAGCGCTCGGTAGCGGGAGAGAGGGGGTGTATTTT. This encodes CASSLALGSGREGVYF.

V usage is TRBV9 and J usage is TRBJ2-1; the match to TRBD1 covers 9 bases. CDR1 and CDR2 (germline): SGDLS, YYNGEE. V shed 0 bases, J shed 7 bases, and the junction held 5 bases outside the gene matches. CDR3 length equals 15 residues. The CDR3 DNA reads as TGTGCCAGCAGCGTAGAGGGACAGGGTACAAATGAGCAGTTCTTC. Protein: CASSVEGQGTNEQFF.

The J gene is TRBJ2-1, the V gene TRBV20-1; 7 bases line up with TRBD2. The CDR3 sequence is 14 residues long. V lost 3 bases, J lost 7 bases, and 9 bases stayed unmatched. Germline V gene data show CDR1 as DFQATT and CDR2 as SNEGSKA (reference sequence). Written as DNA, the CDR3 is TGCAGTGCTAGTCCCCCACGGGAGGTTAATGAGCAGTTCTTC. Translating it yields CSASPPREVNEQFF.

DNA for the CDR3: TGTGCCAGCAGCTCCCGGGGGGCCTACGAGCAGTACTTC. It translates to CASSSRGAYEQYF. The genes are TRBV11-3 and TRBJ2-7; TRBD2 aligns across 7 bases. The germline V gene has CDR1 SGHNT and CDR2 YENEEA. V shed 4 bases and J 2 bases; nucleotides not matched to a gene: 2. This CDR3 region has 13 residues. Supplemented by reference TRBV11-3 and TRBJ2-7, the full variable domain reads EAGVVQSPRYKIIEKKQPVAFWCNPISGHNTLYWYLQNLGQGPELLIRYENEEAVDDSQLPKDRFSAERLKGVDSTLKIQPAELGDSAVYLCASSSRGAYEQYFGPGTRLTVT.

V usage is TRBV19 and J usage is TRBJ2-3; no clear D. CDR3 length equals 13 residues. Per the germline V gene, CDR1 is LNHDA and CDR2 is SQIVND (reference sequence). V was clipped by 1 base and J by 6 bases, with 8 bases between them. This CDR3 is CASSIGSFDTQYF. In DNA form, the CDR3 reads TGTGCCAGTAGTATAGGTAGCTTCGATACGCAGTATTTT.

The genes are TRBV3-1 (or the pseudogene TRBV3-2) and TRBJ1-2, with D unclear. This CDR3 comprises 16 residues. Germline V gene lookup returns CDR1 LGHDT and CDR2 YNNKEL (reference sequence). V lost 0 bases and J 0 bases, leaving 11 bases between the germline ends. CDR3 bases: TGTGCCAGCAGCCAAGATCCACCGGCGGCTAACTATGGCTACACCTTC. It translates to CASSQDPPAANYGYTF.

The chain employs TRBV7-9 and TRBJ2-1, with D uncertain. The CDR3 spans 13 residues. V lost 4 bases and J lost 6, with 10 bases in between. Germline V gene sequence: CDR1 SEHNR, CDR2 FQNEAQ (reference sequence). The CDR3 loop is CASSSSVSNEQFF. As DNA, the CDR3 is TGTGCCAGCAGCTCAAGCGTATCCAATGAGCAGTTCTTC.

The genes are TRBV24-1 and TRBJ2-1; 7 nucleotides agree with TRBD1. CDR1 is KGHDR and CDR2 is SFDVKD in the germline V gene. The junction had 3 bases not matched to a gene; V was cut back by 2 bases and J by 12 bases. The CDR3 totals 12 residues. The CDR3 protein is CATSDSGTVQFF. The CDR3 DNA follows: TGTGCCACCAGTGATTCCGGGACAGTGCAGTTCTTC.

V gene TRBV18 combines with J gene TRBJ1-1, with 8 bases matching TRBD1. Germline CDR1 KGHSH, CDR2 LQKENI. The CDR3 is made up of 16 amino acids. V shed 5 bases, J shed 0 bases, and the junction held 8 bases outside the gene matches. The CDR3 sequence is CASSSLDRGLNTEAFF. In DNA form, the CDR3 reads TGTGCCAGCTCATCACTCGACAGGGGCTTGAACACTGAAGCTTTCTTT.